Below are 4 T cell receptor beta chains sequenced from a single sample in a study of beta chain features in type 1 diabetes. The whole isolated RNA underwent reverse transcription, so sequencing captured expressed TCRB transcripts. Libraries were prepared by immunoSEQ multiplex PCR; TCRdb keeps only in-frame clonotypes and omits some of them. The table lists hundreds of thousands of clones, 68% of them singletons. The sample consisted of naive CD4+ T cells from blood. The source of these receptors is a man aged 25 to 40 in good health.

The chain links TRBV5-1 to TRBJ2-7; D perhaps matches TRBD1 (6 bases). CDR3 length equals 14 residues. Germline V gene data show CDR1 as SGHRS and CDR2 as YFSETQ. The V and J ends lost 2 bases and 2 bases respectively, with 11 bases between them. CDR3 amino acids: CASSFRTETYEQYF. DNA of the CDR3: TGCGCCAGCAGCTTCAGGACAGAGACCTACGAGCAGTACTTC.

The chain uses TRBV30 and TRBJ1-5; D may be TRBD1 (5 bases). CDR1 GTSNPN and CDR2 SVGIG come from the germline V gene (reference sequence). The ends were cut back, 3 bases at V and 5 bases at J, with 11 bases in the middle. The CDR3 spans 13 residues. The CDR3 spells CAWSPGLDQPQHF. The CDR3 DNA is TGTGCCTGGAGCCCAGGGTTGGATCAGCCCCAGCATTTT.

The V gene is TRBV6-5, the J gene TRBJ2-5; D might be TRBD1 (5 bases). V lost 2 bases to trimming and J lost 1 base, with 5 bases between them. The CDR3 consists of 13 residues. CDR1 is MNHEY, CDR2 SVGAGI, per germline. CDR3 region: CASSYDSQETQYF. DNA for the CDR3: TGTGCCAGCAGTTACGACAGCCAAGAGACCCAGTACTTC.

The chain is built from TRBV4-3 and TRBJ2-4; D call uncertain. From germline, CDR1 is LGHNA and CDR2 YSLEER. V gave up 0 bases and J gave up 0 bases, with 9 bases separating them. The CDR3 spans 16 residues. The CDR3 DNA sequence: TGCGCCAGCAGCCAAGATTTGGGAATAGCCAAAAACATTCAGTACTTC. Translating it yields CASSQDLGIAKNIQYF.